Listed here are 7 T cell receptor beta chains from one sample, sequenced in a study of graft-versus-host responses after intestinal transplantation. Antigen specificity for these receptors is unknown. TCRdb keeps only in-frame clones here, not all; method: immunoSEQ multiplex PCR. The sample contains 85,000 to 110,000 clones, 90% to 95% of which appear only once. This sample comprised unstimulated CD8+ T cells sorted from spleen or lymph node cells, obtained before intestinal transplant. Source of these receptors: a human donor who received an intestinal transplant.

A note on this clone: This sample includes further DNA sequences coding for the same CDR3. In nucleotides, the CDR3 is TGCGCCAGCAGTCCAGGACCCTACGAGCAGTACTTC. Protein: CASSPGPYEQYF. The rearrangement joins TRBV10-1 to TRBJ2-7; D gene uncertain. The germline V gene encodes CDR1 WNHNN and CDR2 SYGVQD (reference sequence). V was clipped by 5 bases and J by 2 bases, with 7 bases between them. The CDR3 consists of 12 residues.

The chain recombines TRBV11-3 with TRBJ2-2; a weak D match, TRBD2 (5 bases). Germline CDR1 reads SGHNT; CDR2 reads YENEEA. CDR3 length equals 13 residues. V lost 3 bases and J lost 4, with 6 bases in between. In DNA, the CDR3 is TGTGCCAGCAGCTTGAGGGCCACCGGGGAGCTGTTTTTT. It specifies CASSLRATGELFF.

The chain has TRBV15 and TRBJ1-4; tentative D call: TRBD1 (5 bases). V lost 5 bases to trimming and J lost 5 bases, with 18 bases between them. This CDR3 comprises 16 residues. Germline V gives CDR1 LNHNV, CDR2 YYDKDF (reference sequence). The CDR3 bases are TGTGCCACCAGCGGGCCAGAGGGACCTCAAAATGAAAAACTGTTTTTT. Translation gives CATSGPEGPQNEKLFF.

The chain combines TRBV7-9 with TRBJ2-7, with D unresolved. Trimming cost V 5 bases and J 1 base, with 9 bases left between them. The germline gives CDR1 SEHNR, CDR2 FQNEAQ (reference sequence). The CDR3 runs 13 residues. The chain's CDR3 is CASSAPGSYEQYF. CDR3 in DNA: TGTGCCAGCAGCGCCCCCGGGTCCTACGAGCAGTACTTC.

The chain couples TRBV4-1 to TRBJ2-5; TRBD2 aligns across 16 bases. The end of the DNA is better explained by TRBJ2-7, so the J call may be wrong. Germline V gene data show CDR1 as MGHRA and CDR2 as YSYEKL. The CDR3 runs to 18 residues. CDR3 nucleotides: TGCGCCAGCAGCCAGATGGGACTAGCGGGGGGGATGACCTACGAGCAGTACTTC. Protein sequence: CASSQMGLAGGMTYEQYF.

The chain has TRBV30 and TRBJ1-1, with no clear D. The CDR3 runs to 12 residues. Germline CDR1 is GTSNPN and CDR2 is SVGIG (reference sequence). Trimming removed 4 bases at V and 5 bases at J, with 11 bases between. CDR3 DNA sequence: TGTGCCTGGAACCTCGGTGGAACTGAAGCTTTCTTT. This encodes CAWNLGGTEAFF.

V gene TRBV27 combines with J gene TRBJ1-1; D unresolved. Germline CDR1 is MNHEY and CDR2 is SMNVEV (reference sequence). The CDR3 covers 13 residues. Trimming cost V 0 bases and J 7 bases, with 9 bases left between them. The CDR3 region has the DNA TGTGCCAGCAGTTTATCGCGGGGAAATGAAGCTTTCTTT. Protein product: CASSLSRGNEAFF.